This T cell receptor beta chain was obtained from a study of CD8 T cells in ankylosing spondylitis. Findings and caveats of the study: It appeared that ankylosing spondylitis blood was characterized by a TCR beta motif of several highly homologous variants. Some motif variants had been reported before (in reactive arthritis synovial fluid and blood). As for the disease-linked clones, they showed a CD8+ phenotype and occurred at relatively low frequencies in peripheral blood.

TCRdb ran MiXCR on the 5' RACE reads and lists one entry per CDR3 protein. The data show about 240,000 distinct CDR3 sequences, 7.5% to 9% seen once. Germline values: CDR1 SGHRS, CDR2 YFSETQ. CDR3 size: 15 residues. The ends lost 6 bases at V and 0 bases at J; junction bases unmatched: 8. This clonotype was picked up many times. Its target is not known. The clonotype comes from a male donor with ankylosing spondylitis or in good health (not recorded which). Sequencing was performed on blood, either unsorted or a sorted T cell fraction (not recorded which). This rearrangement joins TRBV5-1 to TRBJ2-7, with 8 positions matching TRBD1. CDR3 protein: CASTTDRAYSYEQYF. CDR3 DNA sequence: TGCGCCAGCACGACGGACAGGGCCTACTCCTACGAGCAGTACTTC.